The 15 T cell receptor beta chains presented below share a single source sample, sequenced in a study of cytomegalovirus exposure and HLA in healthy donors. Both 60 Vbeta primers and 13 Jbeta primers went into the PCR. Sequencing was performed with immunoSEQ multiplex PCR; in TCRdb, only in-frame clones are kept and a portion is missing. The sample has roughly 130,000 clones, about 80% seen once; the top ten hold less than 6.5%. Material: PBMCs. Receptors originate from a man aged 30 to 39 in good health and CMV-seronegative.

The chain employs TRBV7-2 and TRBJ1-4, with no clear D. The V and J ends lost 5 bases and 12 bases respectively, with 16 bases between them. Germline loops: CDR1 SGHTA, CDR2 FQGNSA. CDR3 size: 13 residues. The chain's CDR3 is CASSRWREMELFF. The CDR3 DNA is TGTGCCAGCAGCCGATGGCGGGAGATGGAACTGTTTTTT.

In its sample, this clone was seen a few times. The V call is TRBV5-1, the J call TRBJ2-7, with TRBD2 matching over 10 bases. The junction had 2 bases not matched to a gene; V was cut back by 0 bases and J by 2 bases. Germline V gives CDR1 SGHRS, CDR2 YFSETQ. CDR3 length: 15 amino acids. The CDR3 loop is CASSLGLAGAYEQYF. DNA for the CDR3: TGCGCCAGCAGCTTGGGCCTAGCGGGAGCCTACGAGCAGTACTTC.

The V gene is TRBV4-3, the J gene TRBJ2-1; 11 bases are a match to TRBD2. The CDR3 runs to 18 residues. After removal of 4 bases from V and 1 base from J, the junction contained 9 bases not matched to a gene. The germline V gene has CDR1 LGHNA and CDR2 YSLEER. The CDR3 DNA follows: TGCGCCAGCAGCCCGGGACTAGCGGCCGTTGATTCCTACAATGAGCAGTTCTTC. Translating it yields CASSPGLAAVDSYNEQFF.

This rearrangement joins TRBV5-4 to TRBJ2-7, with 11 bases identical to TRBD1. Germline values: CDR1 SGHNT, CDR2 YYREEE (reference sequence). Germline trimming cut 4 bases from V and 5 bases from J; bases unmatched to any gene: 5. The CDR3 contains 14 residues. The CDR3 DNA reads TGTGCCAGCAGCCCGGACAGGGGGCTGAACGAGCAGTACTTC. It translates to CASSPDRGLNEQYF. The full variable domain, its missing parts supplied by reference TRBV5-4 and TRBJ2-7, is ETGVTQSPTHLIKTRGQQVTLRCSSQSGHNTVSWYQQALGQGPQFIFQYYREEENGRGNFPPRFSGLQFPNYSSELNVNALELDDSALYLCASSPDRGLNEQYFGPGTRLTVT.

V gene TRBV28 combines with J gene TRBJ2-5; TRBD2 matches at 9 bases. The J segment lost 5 bases and the V segment lost 3 bases, leaving 7 bases of the junction unmatched. This CDR3 has 15 residues. The germline gives CDR1 MDHEN, CDR2 SYDVKM. CDR3 sequence reads: CASSLLAGEGETQYF. Here the CDR3 DNA reads TGTGCCAGCAGTTTGTTAGCGGGAGAAGGGGAGACCCAGTACTTC.

The V and J genes are TRBV4-3 and TRBJ2-7, with a weak D call TRBD2 (6 bases). V lost 0 bases, J lost 6 bases, and 21 bases lay in between. The CDR3 is made up of 17 amino acids. The germline gives CDR1 LGHNA, CDR2 YSLEER. The CDR3 protein is CASSQDFFQREYFEQYF. The CDR3 DNA is TGCGCCAGCAGCCAAGATTTTTTCCAACGGGAGTACTTCGAGCAGTACTTC.

This chain joins TRBV5-6 and TRBJ2-6, with 10 positions matching TRBD1. There are 19 residues in the CDR3. Per germline, CDR1 SGHDT and CDR2 YYEEEE. V lost 5 bases to trimming and J lost 0 bases; unmatched junction nucleotides: 11. CDR3 residues: CASRSHPGQGFSGANVLTF. Written as DNA, the CDR3 is TGTGCCAGCAGGTCCCACCCGGGACAGGGGTTCTCTGGGGCCAACGTCCTGACTTTC.

The chain recombines TRBV28 with TRBJ2-1; 7 nucleotides match TRBD2. The germline V gene encodes CDR1 MDHEN and CDR2 SYDVKM. The CDR3 contains 16 residues. V lost 4 bases to trimming and J lost 9 bases; unmatched junction nucleotides: 15. The chain's CDR3 is CASSSLAGPFSREQFF. In DNA, the CDR3 is TGTGCCAGCAGTTCGTTAGCGGGTCCCTTTTCGCGTGAGCAGTTCTTC.

In this sample, this clone turned up a few times. The CDR3 is CASSSKGAGDAGDTQYF. CDR3 in DNA: TGTGCCAGCAGCTCCAAGGGCGCGGGGGACGCTGGAGATACGCAGTATTTT. The J gene is TRBJ2-3, the V gene TRBV7-6; 7 bases fit TRBD2. Germline lookup yields CDR1 SGHVS and CDR2 FNYEAQ. Trimming at V came to 4 bases and at J to 5 bases, leaving 15 bases not matched to a gene. This CDR3 region has 17 residues.

The chain recombines TRBV6-1 with TRBJ2-7, with 9 positions matching TRBD1. V was clipped by 2 bases and J by 2 bases; unmatched bases: 1. The CDR3 runs to 14 residues. Looked up from germline, CDR1 is MNHNS and CDR2 is SASEGT. CDR3 residues: CASSEWDRAYEQYF. CDR3 DNA sequence: TGTGCCAGCAGTGAATGGGACAGGGCCTACGAGCAGTACTTC.

V and J are TRBV7-9 and TRBJ2-7; no definite D call. In germline, CDR1 is SEHNR, CDR2 FQNEAQ (reference sequence). This CDR3 is built from 11 residues. Trimming stripped 6 bases from V and 6 bases from J, with 9 bases between. For the CDR3, the DNA is TGTGCCAGCAGTCGCCTGCGCGAGCAGTACTTC. This sequence encodes CASSRLREQYF.

The chain uses TRBV7-9 and TRBJ1-3, with TRBD1 matching 10 bases. The germline gives CDR1 SEHNR, CDR2 FQNEAQ (reference sequence). CDR3 length equals 17 residues. The junction had 5 bases not matched to a gene; V was cut back by 1 base and J by 2 bases. The CDR3 sequence is CASSLVFDRGPGNTIYF. The CDR3 region has the DNA TGTGCCAGCAGCTTAGTCTTTGACAGGGGGCCTGGAAACACCATATATTTT.

The rearrangement joins TRBV19 to TRBJ1-2; 7 nucleotides line up with TRBD1. The CDR3 loop spans 11 amino acids. CDR1 is LNHDA, CDR2 SQIVND, per germline (reference sequence). Unmatched junction bases numbered 8, after V lost 8 bases and J lost 11 bases. This CDR3 reads CASGDRASYTF. CDR3 DNA: TGTGCCAGTGGCGACAGGGCGTCTTACACCTTC. Complete variable domain (other parts from reference TRBV19 and TRBJ1-2): DGGITQSPKYLFRKEGQNVTLSCEQNLNHDAMYWYRQDPGQGLRLIYYSQIVNDFQKGDIAEGYSVSREKKESFPLTVTSAQKNPTAFYLCASGDRASYTFGSGTRLTVV.

This chain connects TRBV9 to TRBJ2-7; no firm D call. The CDR3 consists of 13 residues. With 0 bases removed from V and 5 bases from J, the gap between germline ends came to 9 bases. Germline CDR1 SGDLS, CDR2 YYNGEE. In nucleotides, the CDR3 is TGTGCCAGCAGCGTAGCTTTATCCGACGAGCAGTACTTC. Residues: CASSVALSDEQYF.

The chain recombines TRBV18 with TRBJ1-1, with TRBD1 as a possible D gene (6 bases). Germline V lookup: CDR1 KGHSH, CDR2 LQKENI. The CDR3 runs 14 residues. V gave up 6 bases and J gave up 1 base, with 12 bases separating them. CDR3 protein: CASSVTGTNTEAFF. Written as DNA, the CDR3 is TGTGCCAGCTCCGTGACAGGAACGAACACTGAAGCTTTCTTT.